This TCR beta chain was obtained from a study of OX40 agonist ivuxolimab in advanced cancers. About this clone itself: The antigen is undetermined.

Here immunoSEQ multiplex PCR was the method, and the copy in TCRdb shows in-frame clones only, minus some. The sample includes about 54,000 clones, approximately 90% of them seen just once. Broader study findings: The CD4+ and CD8+ T cells in the blood had expanded clonally by week 6 at 0.1 to 3.0 mg/kg.

Per germline, CDR1 LGHNA and CDR2 YSLEER. The length of the CDR3 is 14 residues. The junction had 6 bases not matched to a gene; V was cut back by 4 bases and J by 4 bases. This material consisted of CD4+ or CD8+ T cells sorted from blood, taken in a trial of the OX40 agonist ivuxolimab. This clonotype was sampled from an adult with an advanced solid tumor such as melanoma, head and neck, liver or kidney cancer. The chain combines TRBV4-3 with TRBJ2-7, with 8 bases fitting TRBD1. DNA for the CDR3: TGCGCCAGCAGCCCCCGGACAGGGTATTACGAGCAGTACTTC. It encodes CASSPRTGYYEQYF.